This T cell receptor beta chain was sequenced in a study of blood T cell repertoires in COVID-19. Overall study: Samples of COVID-19 (acute and convalescent) were obtained from the United States, Italy and Spain.

Original processing methods: Estimation of nucleated cell counts relied on the amplification of reference gene primers. Sequencing was performed with immunoSEQ multiplex PCR; in TCRdb, only in-frame clones are kept and a portion is missing. V, J and clone size are taken as reported in that table, and D and trimming were inferred from the DNA itself. The profile covers about 56,000 clones, with roughly 90% appearing a single time and 3.5% taken by the ten largest. The V segment lost 0 bases and the J segment 6 bases; nucleotides outside the gene matches: 3. The CDR3 loop spans 15 amino acids. In germline, CDR1 is SGHKS, CDR2 YYEKEE (reference sequence).

The sample comprised peripheral blood. This receptor was obtained from a man aged 50-59 years with active COVID-19. The chain links TRBV5-5 to TRBJ1-2, with TRBD1 matching 12 bases. CDR3 bases: TGTGCCAGCAGCTTGGACGGGACAGGGGGCGATGGCTACACCTTC. It yields the protein CASSLDGTGGDGYTF.